The rows below give T cell receptor beta chains drawn from one sample of a study of tumor-infiltrating lymphocytes in primary liver carcinoma. TCRdb called the multiplex PCR reads again in MiXCR, with one record for every CDR3 protein. The sample lists about 64,000 distinct CDR3 sequences, roughly two thirds occurring once. The sequenced material came from liver tumor tissue from sampling region 4. The receptors stem from a man aged 40-50 years with primary liver carcinoma and hepatitis B virus infection. Both conserved end residues are part of each CDR3. D genes are given only for firm matches. The size of a clone is reported for some rows only, either as once, few or many, or as a class for expanded clones.

j_call	clone_size	d_call	v_call	cdr3_aa	cdr3_nt
TRBJ2-4	NA	NA	TRBV29-1	CSVEGQGVGGIQHF	TGTAGCGTTGAGGGGCAGGGCGTCGGGGGTATTCAGCACTTC
TRBJ2-3	NA	NA	TRBV6-6	CDSSYPITGGSGSRTSTDTQYF	TGTGACAGCAGTTACCCCATCACAGGGGGCAGCGGGAGTAGAACTAGCACAGATACGCAGTATTTT
TRBJ2-1	many	NA	TRBV6-6	CASSYSNPVYNEQFF	TGTGCCAGCAGTTACTCGAATCCGGTTTACAATGAGCAGTTCTTC
TRBJ2-5	many	TRBD1	TRBV29-1	CSVSRTGGSWETQYF	TGCAGCGTTTCAAGGACAGGGGGCTCGTGGGAAACCCAGTACTTC
TRBJ2-2	NA	NA	TRBV4-1	CASCQDNGGAWYTGELFF	TGCGCCAGCTGCCAAGACAATGGGGGGGCGTGGTACACCGGGGAGCTGTTTTTT
TRBJ1-5	NA	NA	TRBV12-3/TRBV12-4	CASSFSQGSNQPQHF	TGTGCCAGTAGTTTTAGTCAAGGAAGCAATCAGCCCCAGCATTTT
TRBJ2-1	once	NA	TRBV6-1	CTSMLNQHYEQFF	TGTACCAGCATGCTAAATCAACACTATGAGCAGTTCTTC
TRBJ2-1	NA	NA	TRBV5-1	CASSSAINEQFF	TGCGCCAGCAGCTCAGCAATCAATGAGCAGTTTTTC
TRBJ2-1	NA	NA	TRBV7-9	CASSLPCRGPKTHEQFF	TGTGCCAGCAGCTTACCATGTCGGGGGCCTAAAACACATGAGCAGTTCTTC
TRBJ2-5	NA	NA	TRBV12-3/TRBV12-4	CANSSERTWETQYF	TGTGCCAACAGTTCAGAGCGTACCTGGGAGACCCAGTACTTC
TRBJ2-5	NA	NA	TRBV10-3	CVTEEGGVRETQYF	TGTGTCACCGAGGAAGGTGGGGTACGGGAGACCCAGTACTTC
TRBJ1-1	NA	TRBD1	TRBV2	CAISVTGGSIETFF	TGTGCCATCAGTGTGACAGGGGGGTCGATTGAAACTTTCTTT
TRBJ2-7	NA	NA	TRBV7-9	CSSSFHRDGAREQYF	TGTTCCAGCAGCTTCCACCGGGACGGAGCCAGGGAGCAGTACTTC
TRBJ1-2	NA	NA	TRBV29-1	CSFGGDLYDYTF	TGCAGCTTTGGGGGGGACCTCTATGACTACACCTTC
TRBJ2-1	NA	NA	TRBV24-1	CATSARRDGRKGREQFF	TGTGCCACCAGTGCAAGGCGGGATGGCCGAAAAGGACGGGAGCAGTTCTTC
TRBJ1-1	NA	NA	TRBV12-3/TRBV12-4	CASSLADRNSEAYF	TGTGCCAGCAGTTTGGCAGACAGGAACTCTGAAGCTTACTTT
TRBJ2-2	NA	NA	TRBV5-4	CASKGMGIGELFF	TGTGCCAGCAAGGGGATGGGGATCGGGGAGCTGTTTTTT
TRBJ2-3	many	TRBD1	TRBV28	CASSFSTGSTDTQYF	TGTGCCAGCAGTTTTTCGACAGGGAGCACAGATACGCAGTATTTT
TRBJ2-5	NA	NA	TRBV29-1	CSVEVRGVLVETQYF	TGCAGCGTTGAAGTCAGGGGCGTACTGGTGGAGACCCAGTACTTC
TRBJ1-3	NA	NA	TRBV12-1	CASNIPAGNTIYF	TGTGCCAGCAACATCCCCGCTGGAAACACCATATATTTT
TRBJ2-5	few	TRBD1	TRBV28	CASHPVGTVQETQYF	TGTGCCTCCCACCCCGTCGGGACAGTACAAGAGACCCAGTACTTC
TRBJ2-3	NA	TRBD2	TRBV6-2/TRBV6-3	CASSSKRELDTQYF	TGTGCCAGCAGCTCCAAGCGGGAGTTAGATACGCAGTATTTT
TRBJ1-1	NA	TRBD1	TRBV12-3/TRBV12-4	CASSKGAGTEALF	TGTGCCAGCAGTAAGGGGGCAGGCACTGAAGCTCTCTTT
TRBJ1-5	NA	NA	TRBV29-1	CNVEVTGAGSGPQVQHF	TGCAACGTTGAAGTGACAGGCGCCGGCTCGGGTCCTCAAGTCCAGCATTTT
TRBJ2-3	NA	NA	TRBV6-6	CARSYPLTGGSGSRTSTDTQYF	TGTGCCAGGAGTTACCCCCTCACAGGGGGCAGCGGGAGTAGAACTAGCACGGATACGCAGTATTTT
TRBJ2-3	medium-sized	NA	TRBV11-2	CASSPPGGRGTDTQYF	TGTGCCAGCAGCCCGCCGGGGGGCAGGGGCACAGATACGCAGTATTTT
TRBJ2-1	NA	NA	TRBV11-2	CASSLGGWQEIQFF	TGTGCCAGCAGCTTAGGGGGCTGGCAAGAGATACAGTTCTTC
TRBJ1-5	NA	TRBD1	TRBV12-3/TRBV12-4	CASSSRMGQSKHF	TGTGCCAGTAGTTCAAGGATGGGACAGTCCAAGCATTTT
TRBJ2-5	NA	NA	TRBV20-1	CSAHGRETQYF	TGCAGTGCGCATGGGAGAGAGACCCAGTACTTC
TRBJ2-1	many	TRBD2	TRBV6-5	CASAKLAGGDEQFF	TGTGCCAGCGCCAAGCTAGCGGGCGGGGATGAGCAGTTCTTC
TRBJ2-7	NA	TRBD1	TRBV11-2	CANSFIQGAIHNEQYF	TGTGCCAACAGCTTCATACAGGGGGCCATACATAACGAACAATACTTC
TRBJ2-7	NA	TRBD2	TRBV7-8	CASSLASGGQYF	TGTGCCAGCAGCTTAGCCAGCGGGGGGCAGTACTTC
TRBJ1-6	many	TRBD1	TRBV6-5	CASSYTTGDNSPLHF	TGTGCCAGCAGTTACACGACAGGGGATAATTCACCCCTCCACTTT
TRBJ2-3	NA	NA	TRBV12-3/TRBV12-4	CTSSLQDAQYF	TGTACCAGCAGTTTGCAGGATGCGCAGTATTTT
TRBJ1-1	many	TRBD1	TRBV11-2	CASSLVRGDTEAFF	TGTGCCAGCAGCTTAGTCAGGGGGGACACTGAAGCTTTCTTT
TRBJ2-7	NA	NA	TRBV9	CASSAGTHDYEQYF	TGTGCCAGCAGCGCAGGGACACATGATTACGAGCAGTACTTC
TRBJ2-5	NA	NA	TRBV15	CATSREGQRTHRGETQYF	TGTGCCACCAGCAGAGAGGGTCAGCGCACTCATCGTGGGGAGACCCAGTACTTC
TRBJ2-2	NA	NA	TRBV11-2	CASSFAGSDAGELFF	TGTGCCAGCAGCTTTGCGGGATCGGACGCCGGGGAGCTCTTTTTT
TRBJ1-2	NA	TRBD1	TRBV29-1	CSVTGQGYGYAF	TGCAGCGTTACGGGACAGGGGTATGGCTACGCCTTC